This T cell receptor (beta chain) stems from a study of T-cell reconstitution after alpha-beta-depleted transplantation in children. Unique molecular identifiers were incorporated into the prepared TCRbeta library. MiXCR, run by TCRdb on the PCR reads, gives a single entry per CDR3 protein. The sample comprises about 420,000 distinct CDR3 sequences, around 9.9% of which are singletons, and 4.5% to 7% rests with the top ten. CDR1 and CDR2 (germline): SGHRS, YFSETQ. The CDR3 runs 14 residues. V was trimmed by 4 bases and J by 0 bases, leaving 10 bases between them. Sequenced material: PBMCs from the stem cell graft donor, taken from the stem cell graft. The clonotype comes from a human donor who donated a stem cell graft to a child with acute myeloid leukemia. This chain connects TRBV5-1 to TRBJ2-5; TRBD1 is a possible D gene (6 bases). CDR3 in amino acids: CASSPTGDQETQYF. Here the CDR3 DNA reads TGCGCCAGCAGCCCGACAGGAGACCAAGAGACCCAGTACTTC.